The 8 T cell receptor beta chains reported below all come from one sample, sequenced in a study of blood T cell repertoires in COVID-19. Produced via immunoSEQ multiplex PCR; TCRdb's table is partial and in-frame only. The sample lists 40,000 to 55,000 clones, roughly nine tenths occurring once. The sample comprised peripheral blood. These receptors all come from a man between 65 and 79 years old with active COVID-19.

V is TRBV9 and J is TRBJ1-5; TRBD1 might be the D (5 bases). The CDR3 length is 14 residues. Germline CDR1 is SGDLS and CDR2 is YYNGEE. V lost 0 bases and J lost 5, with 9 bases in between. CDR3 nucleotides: TGTGCCAGCAGCGTAGAGGGGTCTCATCAGCCCCAGCATTTT. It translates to CASSVEGSHQPQHF.

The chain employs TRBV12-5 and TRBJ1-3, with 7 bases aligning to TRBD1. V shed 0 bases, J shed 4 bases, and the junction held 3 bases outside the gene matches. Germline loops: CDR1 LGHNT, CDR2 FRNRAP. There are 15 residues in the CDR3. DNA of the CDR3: TGTGCTAGTGGTTTGGTACAGGGACAGGGAAACACCATATATTTT. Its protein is CASGLVQGQGNTIYF.

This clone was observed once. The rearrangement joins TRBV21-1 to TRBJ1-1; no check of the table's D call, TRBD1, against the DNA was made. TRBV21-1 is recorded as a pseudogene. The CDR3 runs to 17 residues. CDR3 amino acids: CASSKAGQGCMNTEAFF. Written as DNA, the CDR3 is TGTGCCAGCAGCAAAGCGGGACAGGGGTGCATGAACACTGAAGCTTTCTTT.

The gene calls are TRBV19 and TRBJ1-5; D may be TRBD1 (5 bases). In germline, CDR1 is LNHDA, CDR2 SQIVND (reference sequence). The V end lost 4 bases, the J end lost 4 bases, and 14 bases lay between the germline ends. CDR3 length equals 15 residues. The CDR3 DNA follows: TGTGCCAGTAGTACTCGGGGGGGAGGAAATCAGCCCCAGCATTTT. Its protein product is CASSTRGGGNQPQHF.

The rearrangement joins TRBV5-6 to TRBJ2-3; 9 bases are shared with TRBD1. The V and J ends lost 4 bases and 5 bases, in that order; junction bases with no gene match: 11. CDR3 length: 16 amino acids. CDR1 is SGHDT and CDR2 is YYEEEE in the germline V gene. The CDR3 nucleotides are TGTGCCAGCAGCGCCGGGACAGGGAGGTTAGGAGATACGCAGTATTTT. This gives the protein CASSAGTGRLGDTQYF.

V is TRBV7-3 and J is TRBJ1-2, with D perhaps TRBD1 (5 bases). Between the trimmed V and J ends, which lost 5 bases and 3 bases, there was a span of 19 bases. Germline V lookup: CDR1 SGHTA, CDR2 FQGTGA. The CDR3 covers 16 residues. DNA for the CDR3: TGTGCCAGCAGCCTAGAAAGCGTTCAGGGTGACTATGGCTACACCTTC. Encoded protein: CASSLESVQGDYGYTF.

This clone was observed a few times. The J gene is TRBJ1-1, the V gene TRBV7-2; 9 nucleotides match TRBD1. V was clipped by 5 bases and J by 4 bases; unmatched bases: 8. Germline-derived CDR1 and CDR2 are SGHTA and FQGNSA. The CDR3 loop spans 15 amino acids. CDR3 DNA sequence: TGTGCCAGCAGCCGTGGGGACAGGGCGGGCACTGAAGCTTTCTTT. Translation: CASSRGDRAGTEAFF.

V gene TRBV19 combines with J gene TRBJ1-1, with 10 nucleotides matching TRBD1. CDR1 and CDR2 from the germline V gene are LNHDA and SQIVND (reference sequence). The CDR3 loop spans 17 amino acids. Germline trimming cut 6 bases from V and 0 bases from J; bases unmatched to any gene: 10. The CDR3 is CASSLGTGARMNTEAFF. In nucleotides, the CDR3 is TGTGCCAGTAGCTTAGGGACAGGGGCGAGAATGAACACTGAAGCTTTCTTT.